This T cell receptor beta chain derives from a study of T cells in Graves' hyperthyroidism and ophthalmopathy. Points on this clonotype: As yet, its antigen is unknown.

RNA transcripts gave rise to amplified TCR beta CDR3 regions. When the TCR CDR3 underwent first-round RT-PCR, the HTBI primer set was used. MiXCR was run by TCRdb on the multiplex PCR reads, yielding one entry per CDR3 protein. The sample has roughly 500,000 distinct CDR3 sequences, roughly 46% seen once. General observations from the study: With a median lead of 6.5 months before onset, the model predicted ophthalmopathy. Peripheral blood also featured most of the thyroid clonotypes expanded above 0.001.

Any patient presenting with uncontrolled infection, other autoimmune disease, pregnancy or lactation was left out. The study based diagnoses on clinical symptoms, serum thyroxine and TRAb, thyroid ultrasound and orbital computed tomography. The V end lost 2 bases, the J end lost 7 bases, and 14 bases lay between the germline ends. Germline loops: CDR1 SEHNR, CDR2 FQNEAQ (reference sequence). CDR3 length: 14 amino acids. The chain joins TRBV7-9 to TRBJ2-5; D is possibly TRBD1 or TRBD2 (6 bases each). The specimen sequenced was peripheral blood or thyroid tissue (not recorded which). The origin of this receptor is an adult woman with Graves' disease, either hyperthyroidism or ophthalmopathy (not recorded which). Here the CDR3 DNA reads TGTGCCAGCAGCTTAACGGGGGCGCGGGGGACCCAGTACTTC. Translation gives CASSLTGARGTQYF. The full variable domain, with the rest looked up from reference TRBV7-9 and TRBJ2-5, is DTGVSQNPRHKITKRGQNVTFRCDPISEHNRLYWYRQTLGQGPEFLTYFQNEAQLEKSRLLSDRFSAERPKGSFSTLEIQRTEQGDSAMYLCASSLTGARGTQYFGPGTRLLVL.